This TCR beta chain was obtained from a study of control samples from healthy donors and cancer patients. The method was immunoSEQ multiplex PCR; TCRdb's version includes in-frame clones alone and lacks a portion of them. The sample yields 150,000 or so clones, approximately 93% seen once. In germline, CDR1 is MNHEY, CDR2 SVGAGI. The CDR3 is 13 residues long. Trimming stripped 6 bases from V and 1 base from J, with 9 bases between. The clonotype comes from a man between 35 and 55 years old in good health. Sequenced material: blood. V is TRBV6-5 and J is TRBJ1-1; tentative D call: TRBD1 (5 bases). CDR3 residues: CASSVQGNTEAFF. CDR3 DNA: TGTGCCAGCAGCGTCCAGGGGAACACTGAAGCTTTCTTT.